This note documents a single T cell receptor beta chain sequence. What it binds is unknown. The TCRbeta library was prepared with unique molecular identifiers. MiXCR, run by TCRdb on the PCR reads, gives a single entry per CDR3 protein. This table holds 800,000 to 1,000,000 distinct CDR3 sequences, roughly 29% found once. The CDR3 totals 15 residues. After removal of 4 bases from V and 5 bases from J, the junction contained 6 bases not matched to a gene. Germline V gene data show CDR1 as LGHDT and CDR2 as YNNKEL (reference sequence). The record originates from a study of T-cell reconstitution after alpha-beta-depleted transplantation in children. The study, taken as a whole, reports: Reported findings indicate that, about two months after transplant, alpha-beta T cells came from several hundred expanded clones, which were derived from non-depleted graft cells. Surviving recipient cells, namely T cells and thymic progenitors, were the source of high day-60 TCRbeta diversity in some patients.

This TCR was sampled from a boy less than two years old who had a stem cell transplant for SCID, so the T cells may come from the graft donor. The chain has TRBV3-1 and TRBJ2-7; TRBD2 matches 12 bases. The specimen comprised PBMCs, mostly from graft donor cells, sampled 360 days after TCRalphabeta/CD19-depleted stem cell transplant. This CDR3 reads CASSPGTSGYNEQYF. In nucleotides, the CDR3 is TGTGCCAGCAGCCCCGGGACTAGCGGGTATAACGAGCAGTACTTC.